This T cell receptor (beta chain) was obtained from a study of post-analysis software for immune sequencing data. Overall study: Progressive-relapsing, secondary progressive and relapsing-remitting multiple sclerosis were among the disease courses included. Study results and caveats: Patients with multiple sclerosis recorded significantly lower normalized Chao1 diversity than controls, the study found. TRBV5-6, TRBV5-1 and TRBV20-1 belonged to a set of about five TRBV segments that were more frequent in patients than controls. Samples prepared in the same batch strongly co-clustered by F measure.

The CDR3 runs 16 residues. The V segment lost 0 bases and the J segment 1 base; nucleotides outside the gene matches: 4. Germline V gene data show CDR1 as LGHNA and CDR2 as YSLEER. Ten or more counts support this clonotype. Its matching antigen is unknown. Incorporated into the TCR beta cDNA libraries were unique molecular identifiers, which served to reduce PCR and sequencing biases. T cells numbering roughly 1 to 11 million yielded cDNA molecules that totaled roughly 500,000. Each CDR3 protein gets one entry after TCRdb re-called the PCR reads with MiXCR. The profile shows approximately 730,000 distinct CDR3 sequences, 25% to 30% of them singletons.

The clonotype was recovered from a girl between 5 and 17 years old with multiple sclerosis. The chain links TRBV4-3 to TRBJ1-2; 8 positions agree with TRBD1. Material: blood. The CDR3 DNA is TGCGCCAGCAGCCAAGAGGGGACAGGATTTAACTATGGCTACACCTTC. Translated: CASSQEGTGFNYGYTF.